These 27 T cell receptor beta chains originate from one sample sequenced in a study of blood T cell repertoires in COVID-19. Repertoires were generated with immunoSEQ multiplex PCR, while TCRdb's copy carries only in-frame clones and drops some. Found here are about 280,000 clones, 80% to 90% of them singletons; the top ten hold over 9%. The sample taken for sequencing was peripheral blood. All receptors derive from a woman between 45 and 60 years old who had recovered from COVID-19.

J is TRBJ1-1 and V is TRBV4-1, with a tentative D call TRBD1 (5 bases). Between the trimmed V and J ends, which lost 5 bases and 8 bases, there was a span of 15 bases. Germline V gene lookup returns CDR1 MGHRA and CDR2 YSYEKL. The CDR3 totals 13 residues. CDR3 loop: CASSRSGGDEAFF. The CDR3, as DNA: TGCGCCAGCAGCAGGTCGGGAGGGGACGAAGCTTTCTTT.

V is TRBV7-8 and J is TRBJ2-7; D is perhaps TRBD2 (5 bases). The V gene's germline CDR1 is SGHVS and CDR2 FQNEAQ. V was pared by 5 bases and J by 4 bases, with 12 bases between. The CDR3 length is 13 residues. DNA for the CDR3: TGTGCCAGCAGCGCGGGCCCTCTTTACGAGCAGTACTTC. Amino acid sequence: CASSAGPLYEQYF.

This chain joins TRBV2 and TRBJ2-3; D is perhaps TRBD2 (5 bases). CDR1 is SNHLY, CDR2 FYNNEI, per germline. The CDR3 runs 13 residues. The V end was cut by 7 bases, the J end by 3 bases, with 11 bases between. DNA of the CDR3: TGTGCCAGCATGATGAGGGCGACAGATACGCAGTATTTT. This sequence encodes CASMMRATDTQYF.

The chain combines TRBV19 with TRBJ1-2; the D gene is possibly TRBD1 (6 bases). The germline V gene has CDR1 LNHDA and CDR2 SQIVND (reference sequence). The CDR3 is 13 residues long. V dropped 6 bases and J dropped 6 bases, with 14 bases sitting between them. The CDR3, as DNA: TGTGCCAGTAGCCGGGAACAGGGTGATGGCTACACCTTC. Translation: CASSREQGDGYTF.

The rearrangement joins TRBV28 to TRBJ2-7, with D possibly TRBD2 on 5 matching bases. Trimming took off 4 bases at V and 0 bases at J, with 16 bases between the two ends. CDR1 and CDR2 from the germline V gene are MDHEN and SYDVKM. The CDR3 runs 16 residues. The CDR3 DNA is TGTGCCAGCAGTTCCTCCGGCGGAGGCAGCTCCTACGAGCAGTACTTC. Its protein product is CASSSSGGGSSYEQYF.

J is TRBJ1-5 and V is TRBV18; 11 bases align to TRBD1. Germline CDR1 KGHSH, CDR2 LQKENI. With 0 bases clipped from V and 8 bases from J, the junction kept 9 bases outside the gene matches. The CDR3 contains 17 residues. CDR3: CASSPPRDRGFWEPQHF. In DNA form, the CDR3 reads TGTGCCAGCTCACCACCGCGGGACAGGGGGTTCTGGGAGCCCCAGCATTTT.

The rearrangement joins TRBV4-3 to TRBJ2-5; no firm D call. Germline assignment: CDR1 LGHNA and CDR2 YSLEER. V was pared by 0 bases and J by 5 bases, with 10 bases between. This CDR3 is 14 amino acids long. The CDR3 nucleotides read TGCGCCAGCAGCCAAGAGTGGGTCGGGGAGACCCAGTACTTC. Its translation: CASSQEWVGETQYF.

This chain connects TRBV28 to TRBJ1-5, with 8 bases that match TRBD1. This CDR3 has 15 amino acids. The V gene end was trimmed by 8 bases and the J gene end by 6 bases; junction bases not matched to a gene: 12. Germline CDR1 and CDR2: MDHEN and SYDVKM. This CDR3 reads CASRPPGQGGQPQHF. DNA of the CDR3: TGTGCCAGCCGACCGCCAGGACAGGGTGGTCAGCCCCAGCATTTT.

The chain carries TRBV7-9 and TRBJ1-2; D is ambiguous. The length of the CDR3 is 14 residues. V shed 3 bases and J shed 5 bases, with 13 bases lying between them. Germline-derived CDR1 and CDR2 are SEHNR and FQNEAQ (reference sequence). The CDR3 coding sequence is TGTGCCAGCAGCTTCGAGGGCGCCGGGTATGGCTACACCTTC. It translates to CASSFEGAGYGYTF.

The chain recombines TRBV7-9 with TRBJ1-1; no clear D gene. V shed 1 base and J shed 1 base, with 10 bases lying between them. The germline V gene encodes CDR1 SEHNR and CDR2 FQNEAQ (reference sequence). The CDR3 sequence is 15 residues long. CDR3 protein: CASSLDGRGNTEAFF. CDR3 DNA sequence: TGTGCCAGCAGCTTAGACGGACGGGGGAACACTGAAGCTTTCTTT.

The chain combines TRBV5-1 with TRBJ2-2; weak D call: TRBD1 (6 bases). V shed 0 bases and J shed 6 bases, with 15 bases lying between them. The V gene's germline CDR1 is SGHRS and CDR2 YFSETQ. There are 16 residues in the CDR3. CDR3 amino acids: CASSLANSGTSGELFF. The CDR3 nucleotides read TGCGCCAGCAGCTTGGCCAATTCCGGGACATCCGGGGAGCTGTTTTTT.

CDR3 sequence: CASSQVRGAFQETQYF. For the CDR3, the DNA is TGCGCCAGCAGCCAAGTACGGGGGGCGTTTCAAGAGACCCAGTACTTC. The chain has TRBV4-1 and TRBJ2-5; D may be TRBD2 (7 bases). V was shortened by 1 base and J by 2 bases, with 14 bases between the two germline ends. The CDR3 has 16 amino acids. Germline V gene lookup returns CDR1 MGHRA and CDR2 YSYEKL.

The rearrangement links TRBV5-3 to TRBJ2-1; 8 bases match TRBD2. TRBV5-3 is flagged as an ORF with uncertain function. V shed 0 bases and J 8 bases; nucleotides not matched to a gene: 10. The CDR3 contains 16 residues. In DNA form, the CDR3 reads TGTGCCAGAAGCTTGGCGGTTTCGGGGGGGCCCGATGAGCAGTTCTTC. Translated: CARSLAVSGGPDEQFF.

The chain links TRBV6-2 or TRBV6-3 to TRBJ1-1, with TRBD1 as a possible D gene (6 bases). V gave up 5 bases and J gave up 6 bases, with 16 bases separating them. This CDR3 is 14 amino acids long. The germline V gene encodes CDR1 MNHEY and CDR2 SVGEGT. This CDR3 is CASSHRANPPEAFF. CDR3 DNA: TGTGCCAGCAGTCACAGGGCGAACCCTCCTGAAGCTTTCTTT.

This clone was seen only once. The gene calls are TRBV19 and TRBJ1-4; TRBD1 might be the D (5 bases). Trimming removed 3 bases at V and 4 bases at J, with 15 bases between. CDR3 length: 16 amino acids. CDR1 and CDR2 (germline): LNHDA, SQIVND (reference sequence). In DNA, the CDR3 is TGTGCCAGTAGTATTCCAGCCGGGGGACTTAATGAAAAACTGTTTTTT. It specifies CASSIPAGGLNEKLFF. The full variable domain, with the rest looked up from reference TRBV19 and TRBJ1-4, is DGGITQSPKYLFRKEGQNVTLSCEQNLNHDAMYWYRQDPGQGLRLIYYSQIVNDFQKGDIAEGYSVSREKKESFPLTVTSAQKNPTAFYLCASSIPAGGLNEKLFFGSGTQLSVL.

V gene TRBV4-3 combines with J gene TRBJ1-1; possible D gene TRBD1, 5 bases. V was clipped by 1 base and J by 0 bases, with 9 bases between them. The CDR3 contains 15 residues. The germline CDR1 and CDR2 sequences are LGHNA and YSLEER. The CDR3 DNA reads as TGCGCCAGCAGCCAAGCCAGGGAAATGAACACTGAAGCTTTCTTT. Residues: CASSQAREMNTEAFF.

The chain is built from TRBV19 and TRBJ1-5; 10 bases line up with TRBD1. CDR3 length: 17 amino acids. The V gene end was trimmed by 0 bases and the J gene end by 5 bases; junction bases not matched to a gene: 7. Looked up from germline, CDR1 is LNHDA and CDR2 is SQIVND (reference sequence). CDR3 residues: CASSIDGDRGLYQPQHF. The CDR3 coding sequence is TGTGCCAGTAGTATAGACGGAGACAGGGGGCTATATCAGCCCCAGCATTTT.

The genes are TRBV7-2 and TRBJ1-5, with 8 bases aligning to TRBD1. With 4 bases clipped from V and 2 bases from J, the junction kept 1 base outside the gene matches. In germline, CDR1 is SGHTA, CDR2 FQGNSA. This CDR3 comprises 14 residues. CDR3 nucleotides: TGTGCCAGCAGCTCGACAGGGGGCAATCAGCCCCAGCATTTT. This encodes CASSSTGGNQPQHF.

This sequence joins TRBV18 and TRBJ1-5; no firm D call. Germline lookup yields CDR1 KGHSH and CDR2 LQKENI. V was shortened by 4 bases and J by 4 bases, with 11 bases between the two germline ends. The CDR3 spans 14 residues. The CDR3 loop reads CASSLAMENQPQHF. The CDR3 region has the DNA TGTGCCAGCTCACTGGCCATGGAGAATCAGCCCCAGCATTTT.

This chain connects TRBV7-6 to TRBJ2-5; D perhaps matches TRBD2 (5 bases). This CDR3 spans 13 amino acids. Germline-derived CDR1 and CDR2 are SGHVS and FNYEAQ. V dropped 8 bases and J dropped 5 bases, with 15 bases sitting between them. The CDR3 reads CASRVNPGETQYF. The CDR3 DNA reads TGTGCCAGCCGAGTCAATCCGGGGGAGACCCAGTACTTC.

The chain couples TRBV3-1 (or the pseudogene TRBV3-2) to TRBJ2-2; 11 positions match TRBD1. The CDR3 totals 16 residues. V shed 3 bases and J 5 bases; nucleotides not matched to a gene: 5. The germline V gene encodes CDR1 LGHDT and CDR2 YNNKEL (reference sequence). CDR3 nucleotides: TGTGCCAGCAGCCAGGGGACAGGGGGGGTTACCGGGGAGCTGTTTTTT. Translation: CASSQGTGGVTGELFF.

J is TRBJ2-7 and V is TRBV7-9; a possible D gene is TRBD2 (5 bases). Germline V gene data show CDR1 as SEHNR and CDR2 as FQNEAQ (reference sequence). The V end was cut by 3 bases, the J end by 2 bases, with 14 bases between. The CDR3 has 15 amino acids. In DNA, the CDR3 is TGTGCCAGCAGCTTTTCTGGGAGCTTTACCTACGAGCAGTACTTC. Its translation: CASSFSGSFTYEQYF.

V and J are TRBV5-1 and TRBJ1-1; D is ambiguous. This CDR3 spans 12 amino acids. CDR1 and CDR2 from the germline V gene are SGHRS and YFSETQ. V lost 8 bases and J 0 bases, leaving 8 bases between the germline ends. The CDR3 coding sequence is TGCGCCAGTGGTAACATGAACACTGAAGCTTTCTTT. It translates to CASGNMNTEAFF.

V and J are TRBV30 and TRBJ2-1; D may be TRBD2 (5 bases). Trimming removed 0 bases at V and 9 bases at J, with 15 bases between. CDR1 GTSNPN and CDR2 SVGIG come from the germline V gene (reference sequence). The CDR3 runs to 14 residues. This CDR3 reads CAWSVSSGLVEQFF. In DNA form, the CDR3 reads TGTGCCTGGAGTGTATCGAGTGGACTTGTTGAGCAGTTCTTC.

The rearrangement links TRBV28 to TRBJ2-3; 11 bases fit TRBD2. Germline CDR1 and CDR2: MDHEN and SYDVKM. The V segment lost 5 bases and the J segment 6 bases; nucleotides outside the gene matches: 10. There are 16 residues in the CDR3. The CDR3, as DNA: TGTGCCAGCAGTACATCACTAGCGGGGGATACTGATACGCAGTATTTT. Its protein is CASSTSLAGDTDTQYF.

Here the CDR3 reads CASSLSGTASYEQYF. In nucleotides, the CDR3 is TGTGCCAGCAGCTTAAGCGGGACCGCATCCTACGAGCAGTACTTC. The chain links TRBV11-2 to TRBJ2-7; 7 nucleotides agree with TRBD2. Germline values: CDR1 SGHAT, CDR2 FQNNGV. The J segment lost 1 base and the V segment lost 2 bases, leaving 5 bases of the junction unmatched. The CDR3 covers 15 residues.

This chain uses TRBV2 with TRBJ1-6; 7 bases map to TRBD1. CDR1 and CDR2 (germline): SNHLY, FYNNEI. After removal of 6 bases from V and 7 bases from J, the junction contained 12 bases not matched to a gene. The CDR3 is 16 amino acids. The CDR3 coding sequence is TGTGCCAGCAGAAACAGGGGACCCATCCAAAATTCACCCCTCCACTTT. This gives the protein CASRNRGPIQNSPLHF.